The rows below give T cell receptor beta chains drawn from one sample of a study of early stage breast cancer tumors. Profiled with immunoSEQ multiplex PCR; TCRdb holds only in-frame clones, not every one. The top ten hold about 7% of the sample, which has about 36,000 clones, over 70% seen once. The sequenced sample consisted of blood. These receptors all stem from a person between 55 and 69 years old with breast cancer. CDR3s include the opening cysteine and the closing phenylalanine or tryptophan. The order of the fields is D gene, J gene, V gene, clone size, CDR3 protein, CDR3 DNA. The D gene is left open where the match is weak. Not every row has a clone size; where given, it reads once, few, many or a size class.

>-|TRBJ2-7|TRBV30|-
CAWSFSEGYYEQYF
TGTGCCTGGAGTTTCAGTGAGGGTTACTACGAGCAGTACTTC
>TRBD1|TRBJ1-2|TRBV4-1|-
CASSPAGQGAYGYTF
TGCGCCAGCAGCCCAGCAGGCCAGGGGGCATATGGCTACACCTTC
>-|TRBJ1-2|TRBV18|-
CASSFQGIVRGYTF
TGTGCCAGCTCGTTTCAGGGAATCGTTCGTGGCTACACCTTC
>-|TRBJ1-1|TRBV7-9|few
CASSLEPIEAFF
TGTGCCAGCAGCTTAGAACCAATTGAAGCTTTCTTT
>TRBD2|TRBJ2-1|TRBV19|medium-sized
CASRLAGGYYNEQFF
TGTGCCAGCCGACTAGCGGGAGGGTACTACAATGAGCAGTTCTTC
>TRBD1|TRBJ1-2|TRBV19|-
CASSGSGGDYGYTF
TGTGCCAGTAGTGGATCAGGGGGCGACTATGGCTACACCTTC
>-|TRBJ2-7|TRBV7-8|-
CASSFKTEYYEQYF
TGTGCCAGCAGCTTTAAGACAGAATACTACGAGCAGTACTTC
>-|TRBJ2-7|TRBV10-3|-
CAIASSYEQYF
TGTGCCATCGCCAGCTCCTACGAGCAGTACTTC
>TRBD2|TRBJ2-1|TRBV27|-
CASSLLGAGGPSEQFF
TGTGCCAGCAGTTTATTGGGAGCGGGAGGGCCGAGTGAGCAGTTCTTC
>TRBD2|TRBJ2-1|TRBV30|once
CAWGGSGRVNEQFF
TGTGCCTGGGGGGGAAGCGGGAGGGTAAATGAGCAGTTCTTC
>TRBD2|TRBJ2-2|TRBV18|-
CASSPRLAGEAGELFF
TGTGCCAGCTCACCAAGGCTAGCGGGAGAGGCCGGGGAGCTGTTTTTT
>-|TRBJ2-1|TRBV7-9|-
CASSHRGEQFF
TGTGCCAGCAGCCATAGAGGTGAGCAGTTCTTC
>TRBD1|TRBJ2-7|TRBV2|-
CASTQDRGQVWEQYF
TGTGCCAGCACCCAGGACAGGGGGCAGGTATGGGAGCAGTACTTC